Following are 16 T cell receptor beta chains from one sample sequenced in a study of T cells after yellow fever vaccination. One entry per CDR3 protein, called by TCRdb with MiXCR from the 5' RACE reads. The data show approximately 610,000 distinct CDR3 sequences, less than 20% seen once. The input for sequencing was PBMCs, taken around 5 days after the first yellow fever vaccination. Receptors were obtained from a man aged 18 to 30 who received the YFV17D yellow fever vaccine.

CDR3 bases: TGTGCCAGCAGCTCCCGGCACAGTTCGGGGGAGCTGTTTTTT. Encoded protein: CASSSRHSSGELFF. The V gene is TRBV7-9, the J gene TRBJ2-2; D remains ambiguous. CDR3 length equals 14 residues. The V end was cut by 4 bases, the J end by 8 bases, with 14 bases between. Germline CDR1 reads SEHNR; CDR2 reads FQNEAQ (reference sequence). Combining the CDR3 with reference TRBV7-9 and TRBJ2-2 gives the whole variable domain DTGVSQNPRHKITKRGQNVTFRCDPISEHNRLYWYRQTLGQGPEFLTYFQNEAQLEKSRLLSDRFSAERPKGSFSTLEIQRTEQGDSAMYLCASSSRHSSGELFFGEGSRLTVL.

The sample holds one count of this clonotype. The V and J genes are TRBV29-1 and TRBJ2-2; 10 positions match TRBD2. The J segment lost 4 bases and the V segment lost 6 bases, leaving 5 bases of the junction unmatched. From germline, CDR1 is SQVTM and CDR2 ANQGSEA. This CDR3 has 14 residues. Written as DNA, the CDR3 is TGCAGCGTCCGTACTAGCGGGGCCACCGGGGAGCTGTTTTTT. Its protein product is CSVRTSGATGELFF.

This clonotype was counted a few times. This sequence joins TRBV7-3 and TRBJ2-3, with 7 bases lining up with TRBD1. The germline V gene encodes CDR1 SGHTA and CDR2 FQGTGA. CDR3 length equals 14 residues. J was trimmed by 2 bases and V by 5 bases; bases with no gene match: 4. This CDR3 reads CASSVTGATDTQYF. The CDR3 DNA reads as TGTGCCAGCAGCGTCACAGGGGCCACAGATACGCAGTATTTT.

The DNA for the CDR3 is TGTGCCAGCAGCTTAGCTGGCGTAAGCTCCTATAATTCACCCCTCCACTTT. Translation gives CASSLAGVSSYNSPLHF. The chain joins TRBV7-2 to TRBJ1-6; no reliable D call. Deletions cut 0 bases from V and 0 bases from J, with 9 bases between. CDR1 is SGHTA, CDR2 FQGNSA, per germline. This CDR3 spans 17 amino acids.

This clonotype came up a few times. The J gene is TRBJ1-3, the V gene TRBV7-2; possible D gene TRBD1, 6 bases. Per germline, CDR1 SGHTA and CDR2 FQGNSA. Trimming removed 7 bases at V and 0 bases at J, with 16 bases between. The CDR3 runs 16 residues. CDR3 sequence: CASTYPRDNSGNTIYF. The CDR3 nucleotides are TGTGCCAGCACCTACCCCCGGGACAACTCTGGAAACACCATATATTTT.

The chain carries TRBV19 and TRBJ2-1; a weak D match, TRBD1 (8 bases). The germline V and J ends were trimmed by 5 bases and 6 bases, with 17 bases remaining between them. The germline CDR1 and CDR2 sequences are LNHDA and SQIVND (reference sequence). This CDR3 has 15 amino acids. CDR3: CASSVQGGYLNEQFF. The CDR3 coding sequence is TGTGCCAGTAGTGTACAGGGGGGGTACCTCAATGAGCAGTTCTTC.

This clonotype has a handful of counts. The chain recombines TRBV3-1 with TRBJ1-2, with a weak D call TRBD1 (6 bases). Germline V gene lookup returns CDR1 LGHDT and CDR2 YNNKEL (reference sequence). V lost 4 bases to trimming and J lost 7 bases, with 19 bases between them. The CDR3 has 15 residues. The CDR3 sequence: CASSRRGEGGGGYTF. The CDR3 DNA sequence: TGTGCCAGCAGCCGAAGAGGCGAGGGAGGGGGTGGCTACACCTTC.

Of note for this clonotype: The junction departs from the called germline gene at one end, perhaps through a read error. The chain carries TRBV13 and TRBJ2-1; D is possibly TRBD1 (6 bases). CDR1 is PRHDT and CDR2 is FYEKMQ in the germline V gene (reference sequence). CDR3 length: 18 amino acids. CDR3 sequence reads: CACSTGQTVSTPYNEQFF. The CDR3 bases are TGTGCCTGCAGCACAGGACAGACTGTAAGCACACCTTACAATGAGCAGTTCTTC.

In this sample, this clonotype turned up a few times. CDR3 DNA: TGCAGTGCTAGACCTTCAGAGGGGAGAAACATTCAGTACTTC. Its translation: CSARPSEGRNIQYF. The chain combines TRBV20-1 with TRBJ2-4; D assignment may be TRBD1 or TRBD2 (5 bases each). The V gene's germline CDR1 is DFQATT and CDR2 SNEGSKA (reference sequence). Trimming removed 2 bases from V and 6 bases from J, with 14 bases in between. This CDR3 is 14 amino acids long.

The V and J genes are TRBV5-1 and TRBJ2-1, with 10 bases identical to TRBD2. CDR1 is SGHRS, CDR2 YFSETQ, per germline. The V and J ends lost 4 bases and 5 bases, in that order; junction bases with no gene match: 9. The length of the CDR3 is 16 residues. The CDR3 nucleotides read TGCGCCAGCAGCCGGGTCGGACTAGCGGAGAACAATGAGCAGTTCTTC. The encoded protein is CASSRVGLAENNEQFF.

The chain is built from TRBV2 and TRBJ1-1; a possible D gene is TRBD1 (6 bases). In germline, CDR1 is SNHLY, CDR2 FYNNEI. The CDR3 runs to 15 residues. Trimming pared 7 bases from V and 0 bases from J, leaving 15 bases between. The CDR3 DNA follows: TGTGCCAGCACGGTACAGGGCGCCATGAACACTGAAGCTTTCTTT. This sequence encodes CASTVQGAMNTEAFF.

This clonotype has only a few counts. The chain recombines TRBV6-1 with TRBJ1-2; no reliable D call. CDR3 length equals 14 residues. V was clipped by 6 bases and J by 1 base, with 12 bases between them. Germline V gene data show CDR1 as MNHNS and CDR2 as SASEGT. The CDR3 region is CASRDDGLNYGYTF. The CDR3 region has the DNA TGTGCCAGCAGGGACGACGGACTTAACTATGGCTACACCTTC.

The chain carries TRBV20-1 and TRBJ2-7; a possible D gene is TRBD2 (6 bases). Germline-derived CDR1 and CDR2 are DFQATT and SNEGSKA (reference sequence). This CDR3 is built from 15 residues. V gave up 1 base and J gave up 2 bases, with 15 bases separating them. In DNA form, the CDR3 reads TGCAGTGCTAGAGTATTGGCGGGGTCTACCTACGAGCAGTACTTC. This translates into CSARVLAGSTYEQYF.

This chain connects TRBV30 to TRBJ2-5; possible D gene TRBD2, 5 bases. The CDR3 consists of 15 residues. The germline gives CDR1 GTSNPN, CDR2 SVGIG (reference sequence). The V gene lost 2 bases and the J gene lost 1 base, with 14 bases spanning the gap. The CDR3 nucleotides read TGTGCCTGGAGTTTCGGGGTAACAGCCCAAGAGACCCAGTACTTC. Its translation is CAWSFGVTAQETQYF.

This clonotype was counted a few times. V is TRBV9 and J is TRBJ1-1; D may be TRBD1 (6 bases). Germline CDR1 SGDLS, CDR2 YYNGEE. V lost 3 bases and J lost 5, with 14 bases in between. The CDR3 has 14 residues. CDR3 DNA sequence: TGTGCCAGCAGCGCCTGGGGGGCAGGAACTGAAGCTTTCTTT. It yields the protein CASSAWGAGTEAFF.

This clonotype was observed a few times. The chain has TRBV5-5 and TRBJ2-2; 7 nucleotides agree with TRBD1. The CDR3 runs 16 residues. CDR1 is SGHKS, CDR2 YYEKEE, per germline (reference sequence). The V segment lost 3 bases and the J segment 0 bases; nucleotides outside the gene matches: 5. Here the CDR3 DNA reads TGTGCCAGCAGCTCCCGGGACAGCCCGAACACCGGGGAGCTGTTTTTT. This translates into CASSSRDSPNTGELFF.